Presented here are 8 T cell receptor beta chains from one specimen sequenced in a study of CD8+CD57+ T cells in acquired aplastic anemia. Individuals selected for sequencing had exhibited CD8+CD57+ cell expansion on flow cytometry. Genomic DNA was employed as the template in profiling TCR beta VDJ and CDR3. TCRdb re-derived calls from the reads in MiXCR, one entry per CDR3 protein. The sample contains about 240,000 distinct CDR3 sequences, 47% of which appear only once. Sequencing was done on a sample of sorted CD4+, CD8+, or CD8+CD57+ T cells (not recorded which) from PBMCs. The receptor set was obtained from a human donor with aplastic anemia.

The CDR3 DNA reads as TGTGCCACCAGCTCCCGGGAGACGGCGTTCTACGAGCAGTACTTC. Translation: CATSSRETAFYEQYF. J is TRBJ2-7 and V is TRBV15; D is perhaps TRBD2 (6 bases). Trimming shortened V by 5 bases and J by 3 bases, and 17 bases separated the two germline ends. The germline gives CDR1 LNHNV, CDR2 YYDKDF (reference sequence). The CDR3 covers 15 residues.

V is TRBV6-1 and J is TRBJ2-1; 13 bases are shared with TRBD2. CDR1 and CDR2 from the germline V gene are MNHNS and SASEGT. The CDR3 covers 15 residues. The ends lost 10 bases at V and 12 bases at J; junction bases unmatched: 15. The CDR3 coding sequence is TGTGCCATCAGCCAAGTAGGACTAGCGGGAGATTGGCAGTTCTTC. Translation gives CAISQVGLAGDWQFF.

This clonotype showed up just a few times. CDR3: CASSLDRGYTGELFF. CDR3 nucleotide sequence: TGTGCCAGCAGCTTAGATCGTGGGTACACCGGGGAGCTGTTTTTT. The rearrangement uses TRBV7-2 and TRBJ2-2; D remains ambiguous. The ends were cut back, 1 base at V and 3 bases at J, with 9 bases in the middle. The CDR3 covers 15 residues. CDR1 SGHTA and CDR2 FQGNSA come from the germline V gene.

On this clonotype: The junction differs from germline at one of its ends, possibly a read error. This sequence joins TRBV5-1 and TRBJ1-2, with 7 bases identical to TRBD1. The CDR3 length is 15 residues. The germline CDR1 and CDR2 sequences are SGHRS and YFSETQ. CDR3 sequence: CASSPRGQSNYGCTF. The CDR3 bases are TGCGCCAGCAGCCCTAGGGGACAGTCGAACTATGGCTGCACCTTC.

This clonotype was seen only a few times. The chain's CDR3 is CSASAKGFRSPLHF. The CDR3 DNA reads TGCAGTGCCAGCGCCAAAGGGTTCCGTTCACCCCTCCACTTT. This rearrangement joins TRBV20-1 to TRBJ1-6; D unresolved. V gave up 6 bases and J gave up 9 bases, with 18 bases separating them. CDR1 and CDR2 (germline): DFQATT, SNEGSKA (reference sequence). CDR3 size: 14 residues.

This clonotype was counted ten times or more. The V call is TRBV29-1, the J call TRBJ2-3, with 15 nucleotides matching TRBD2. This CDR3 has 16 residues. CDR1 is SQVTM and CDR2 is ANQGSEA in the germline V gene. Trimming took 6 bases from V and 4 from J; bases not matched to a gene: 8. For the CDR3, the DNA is TGCAGCGTCGGACTAGCGGGGGGGCCTAGAGCAGATACGCAGTATTTT. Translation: CSVGLAGGPRADTQYF.

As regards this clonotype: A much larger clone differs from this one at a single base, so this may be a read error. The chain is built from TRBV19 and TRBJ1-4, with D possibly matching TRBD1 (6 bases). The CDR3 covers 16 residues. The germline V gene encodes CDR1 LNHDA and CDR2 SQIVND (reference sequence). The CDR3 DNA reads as TGTGCCAGTAGTTTCCGGCAGGGGCCAACTAATGAAAAACTGCTTTTT. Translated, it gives CASSFRQGPTNEKLLF. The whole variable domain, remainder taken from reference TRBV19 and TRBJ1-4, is DGGITQSPKYLFRKEGQNVTLSCEQNLNHDAMYWYRQDPGQGLRLIYYSQIVNDFQKGDIAEGYSVSREKKESFPLTVTSAQKNPTAFYLCASSFRQGPTNEKLLFGSGTQLSVL.

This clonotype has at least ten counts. Written as DNA, the CDR3 is TGTGCCACCAGCAGAGCTTCTGCGGGAGTGGATACGCAGTATTTT. Protein product: CATSRASAGVDTQYF. The J gene is TRBJ2-3, the V gene TRBV15; 7 positions match TRBD2. The CDR3 has 15 amino acids. Unmatched junction bases numbered 7, after V lost 1 base and J lost 6 bases. CDR1 and CDR2 (germline): LNHNV, YYDKDF (reference sequence). The variable domain in full, completed from reference TRBV15 and TRBJ2-3, reads DAMVIQNPRYQVTQFGKPVTLSCSQTLNHNVMYWYQQKSSQAPKLLFHYYDKDFNNEADTPDNFQSRRPNTSFCFLDIRSPGLGDTAMYLCATSRASAGVDTQYFGPGTRLTVL.